A single sample gave rise to the 26 T cell receptor beta chains below, sequenced in a study of blood T cell repertoires in COVID-19. The method was immunoSEQ multiplex PCR; TCRdb's version includes in-frame clones alone and lacks a portion of them. The data contain about 410,000 clones, around 86% of them singletons. The specimen was peripheral blood. The receptors were sampled from a woman in her twenties or thirties with active or convalescent COVID-19.

This rearrangement joins TRBV30 to TRBJ2-3, with 8 positions matching TRBD1. CDR3 length: 12 amino acids. The trim removed 3 bases at V and 9 bases at J, leaving 5 bases unmatched. Germline V CDR1 and CDR2: GTSNPN, SVGIG (reference sequence). CDR3 DNA sequence: TGTGCCTGGAGCCCGACAGGGGTAACGCAGTATTTT. It encodes CAWSPTGVTQYF.

The chain combines TRBV2 with TRBJ2-7; 7 nucleotides line up with TRBD1. Germline CDR1 is SNHLY and CDR2 is FYNNEI. The CDR3 sequence is 15 residues long. After removal of 1 base from V and 2 bases from J, the junction contained 5 bases not matched to a gene. CDR3 sequence: CASSEDSQGAYEQYF. CDR3 in DNA: TGTGCCAGCAGTGAAGACTCGCAGGGGGCCTACGAGCAGTACTTC.

The chain is built from TRBV18 and TRBJ2-1; 7 bases line up with TRBD1. This CDR3 has 16 amino acids. Germline V gene sequence: CDR1 KGHSH, CDR2 LQKENI. V shed 3 bases and J 1 base; nucleotides not matched to a gene: 6. CDR3 region: CASSPLDRASYNEQFF. The CDR3 DNA is TGTGCCAGCTCACCCCTAGACAGGGCTTCCTACAATGAGCAGTTCTTC.

The chain is built from TRBV7-9 and TRBJ1-6; unclear D gene. V lost 3 bases to trimming and J lost 5 bases, with 8 bases between them. Per the germline V gene, CDR1 is SEHNR and CDR2 is FQNEAQ (reference sequence). This CDR3 region has 14 residues. CDR3 sequence: CASSFLENNSPLHF. CDR3 nucleotides: TGTGCCAGCAGCTTTCTGGAGAATAATTCACCCCTCCACTTT.

The CDR3 sequence is CASSIHGTRETQYF. CDR3 coding DNA: TGTGCCAGTAGTATACACGGGACAAGAGAGACCCAGTACTTC. The rearrangement joins TRBV19 to TRBJ2-5, with D maybe TRBD1 (6 bases). V dropped 2 bases and J dropped 4 bases, with 11 bases sitting between them. The germline V gene has CDR1 LNHDA and CDR2 SQIVND (reference sequence). The CDR3 is 14 amino acids.

This clone was recorded only once. This chain joins TRBV7-2 and TRBJ2-7; 8 bases line up with TRBD1. Trimming took 4 bases from V and 2 from J; bases not matched to a gene: 4. The CDR3 is made up of 14 amino acids. Germline CDR1 is SGHTA and CDR2 is FQGNSA. This CDR3 reads CASSSLDRAYEQYF. The CDR3, as DNA: TGTGCCAGCAGCTCCCTGGACAGGGCCTACGAGCAGTACTTC.

This chain joins TRBV5-1 and TRBJ1-2; D possibly corresponds to TRBD1 (6 bases). The CDR3 length is 16 residues. V was pared by 0 bases and J by 4 bases, with 16 bases between. Germline loops: CDR1 SGHRS, CDR2 YFSETQ. The CDR3 DNA follows: TGCGCCAGCAGCTTGGATCCCCAACAGGGTGGCTATGGCTACACCTTC. Its translation: CASSLDPQQGGYGYTF. Supplemented by reference TRBV5-1 and TRBJ1-2, the full variable domain reads KAGVTQTPRYLIKTRGQQVTLSCSPISGHRSVSWYQQTPGQGLQFLFEYFSETQRNKGNFPGRFSGRQFSNSRSEMNVSTLELGDSALYLCASSLDPQQGGYGYTFGSGTRLTVV.

This clone has a handful of counts. The V and J genes are TRBV7-8 and TRBJ1-2; weak D call: TRBD1 (5 bases). Germline V CDR1 and CDR2: SGHVS, FQNEAQ. The V gene lost 1 base and the J gene lost 7 bases, with 13 bases spanning the gap. CDR3 length equals 14 residues. The CDR3 sequence is CASSLGAGNVGYTF. CDR3 DNA: TGTGCCAGCAGCTTAGGGGCAGGGAACGTTGGCTACACCTTC.

This chain uses TRBV18 with TRBJ1-6; TRBD1 matches 8 bases. The junction had 16 bases not matched to a gene; V was cut back by 1 base and J by 8 bases. The germline gives CDR1 KGHSH, CDR2 LQKENI. CDR3 length: 19 residues. CDR3 sequence reads: CASSPRTGTTKRGDSPLHF. CDR3 DNA: TGTGCCAGCTCACCACGGACAGGGACGACCAAACGGGGTGATTCACCCCTCCACTTT.

This chain joins TRBV6-5 and TRBJ2-6; the D gene is possibly TRBD1 (5 bases). The CDR3 spans 16 residues. Germline V gene sequence: CDR1 MNHEY, CDR2 SVGAGI. The ends were cut back, 3 bases at V and 2 bases at J, with 11 bases in the middle. The chain's CDR3 is CASSYYGATGANVLTF. The CDR3 DNA follows: TGTGCCAGCAGTTATTATGGGGCGACTGGGGCCAACGTCCTGACTTTC.

The V gene is TRBV21-1, the J gene TRBJ2-1; the table's D call of TRBD2 was not tested on the DNA. TRBV21-1 is shown as a pseudogene. This CDR3 has 17 residues. As DNA, the CDR3 is TGTGCCAGCAGCCTTCTGATGGAGCGGGGGGACTACAATGAGCAGTTCTTC. Protein sequence: CASSLLMERGDYNEQFF.

This chain links TRBV9 with TRBJ2-7, with TRBD2 as a possible D gene (5 bases). V was trimmed by 5 bases and J by 12 bases, leaving 27 bases between them. Per the germline V gene, CDR1 is SGDLS and CDR2 is YYNGEE. The CDR3 runs 15 residues. CDR3 loop: CASRAPPGTPFWPYF. The CDR3, as DNA: TGTGCCAGCAGAGCCCCCCCGGGAACCCCATTTTGGCCGTACTTC.

The J gene is TRBJ2-2, the V gene TRBV5-1; TRBD1 aligns across 9 bases. Germline-derived CDR1 and CDR2 are SGHRS and YFSETQ. The length of the CDR3 is 16 residues. With 4 bases clipped from V and 5 bases from J, the junction kept 9 bases outside the gene matches. This CDR3 reads CASSPRTGEGTGELFF. CDR3 in DNA: TGCGCCAGCAGCCCACGGACAGGGGAGGGGACCGGGGAGCTGTTTTTT. Looking up the rest from reference TRBV5-1 and TRBJ2-2 gives the full variable domain: KAGVTQTPRYLIKTRGQQVTLSCSPISGHRSVSWYQQTPGQGLQFLFEYFSETQRNKGNFPGRFSGRQFSNSRSEMNVSTLELGDSALYLCASSPRTGEGTGELFFGEGSRLTVL.

The V call is TRBV12-3 or TRBV12-4, the J call TRBJ1-1; 9 bases are a match to TRBD1. The trim removed 5 bases at V and 6 bases at J, leaving 4 bases unmatched. The CDR3 is 13 residues long. CDR3 DNA: TGTGCCAGCAGTGAAGGGACAGGGTCTGAAGCTTTCTTT. This gives the protein CASSEGTGSEAFF.

The chain employs TRBV5-1 and TRBJ2-1; perhaps TRBD2 as D (5 bases). The CDR3 has 16 residues. From germline, CDR1 is SGHRS and CDR2 YFSETQ. Trimming shortened V by 2 bases and J by 0 bases, and 12 bases separated the two germline ends. CDR3 loop: CASSFSRRSSYNEQFF. The CDR3 DNA sequence: TGCGCCAGCAGCTTTTCTCGGAGGTCCTCCTACAATGAGCAGTTCTTC.

The gene calls are TRBV19 and TRBJ1-1; TRBD1 agrees at 8 bases. CDR1 LNHDA and CDR2 SQIVND come from the germline V gene (reference sequence). The CDR3 is made up of 15 amino acids. V was clipped by 7 bases and J by 3 bases; unmatched bases: 10. The CDR3 spells CASIDRGPGDTEAFF. In nucleotides, the CDR3 is TGTGCCAGTATTGACAGGGGACCTGGGGACACTGAAGCTTTCTTT.

The CDR3 spells CASSTGLDIQYF. The CDR3 DNA is TGTGCCAGCAGTACAGGGTTAGACATTCAGTACTTC. The gene calls are TRBV12-3 or TRBV12-4 and TRBJ2-4; weak D call: TRBD1 (6 bases). There are 12 residues in the CDR3. V was clipped by 5 bases and J by 8 bases, with 10 bases between them.

The chain combines TRBV21-1 with TRBJ2-7; the listed D gene, TRBD2, was not tested against the DNA. TRBV21-1 is a pseudogene locus. The CDR3 runs 19 residues. CDR3 coding DNA: TGTGCCAGCAGCAAAGAAAATGGACGCGGGGGGGCTCCGCTTGACGAGCAGTACTTC. Its protein is CASSKENGRGGAPLDEQYF.

This chain joins TRBV6-1 and TRBJ2-7; tentative D call: TRBD2 (6 bases). In germline, CDR1 is MNHNS, CDR2 SASEGT. V lost 2 bases, J lost 5 bases, and 13 bases lay in between. CDR3 size: 14 residues. The CDR3 spells CASSERGEIHEQYF. The DNA of the CDR3 is TGTGCCAGCAGTGAACGCGGGGAAATCCACGAGCAGTACTTC.

The chain recombines TRBV7-2 with TRBJ2-7, with 7 bases matching TRBD1. V was pared by 4 bases and J by 2 bases, with 5 bases of the junction left unmatched. This CDR3 is built from 14 residues. Germline CDR1 SGHTA, CDR2 FQGNSA. In nucleotides, the CDR3 is TGTGCCAGCAGCTCCGGGACAGTAACCTACGAGCAGTACTTC. It encodes CASSSGTVTYEQYF.

The V call is TRBV2, the J call TRBJ1-5; no clear D. The germline V gene has CDR1 SNHLY and CDR2 FYNNEI. V shed 4 bases and J shed 6 bases, with 13 bases lying between them. This CDR3 comprises 14 residues. The CDR3: CASSGRQAPQPQHF. CDR3 bases: TGTGCCAGCAGTGGTCGGCAGGCCCCTCAGCCCCAGCATTTT. The full variable domain, rest sourced from reference TRBV2 and TRBJ1-5, is EPEVTQTPSHQVTQMGQEVILRCVPISNHLYFYWYRQILGQKVEFLVSFYNNEISEKSEIFDDQFSVERPDGSNFTLKIRSTKLEDSAMYFCASSGRQAPQPQHFGDGTRLSIL.

The CDR3, as DNA: TGTGCCAGCAGCCCCAGACAGGGAGGCGAGCAGTACTTC. Its protein is CASSPRQGGEQYF. The chain uses TRBV14 and TRBJ2-7; tentatively, D is TRBD1 (7 bases). Per the germline V gene, CDR1 is SGHDN and CDR2 is FVKESK. This CDR3 contains 13 residues. The ends were cut back, 4 bases at V and 6 bases at J, with 13 bases in the middle.

The chain joins TRBV19 to TRBJ1-5; D is possibly TRBD1 (6 bases). The CDR3 consists of 17 residues. Germline-derived CDR1 and CDR2 are LNHDA and SQIVND (reference sequence). V was clipped by 3 bases and J by 0 bases, with 15 bases between them. The CDR3 bases are TGTGCCAGTAGTATGGTGGCGGGGGCTTATAGCAATCAGCCCCAGCATTTT. It codes for CASSMVAGAYSNQPQHF. Drawing the rest from reference TRBV19 and TRBJ1-5, the complete variable domain is DGGITQSPKYLFRKEGQNVTLSCEQNLNHDAMYWYRQDPGQGLRLIYYSQIVNDFQKGDIAEGYSVSREKKESFPLTVTSAQKNPTAFYLCASSMVAGAYSNQPQHFGDGTRLSIL.

This chain links TRBV6-1 with TRBJ1-2, with a weak D call TRBD1 (5 bases). This CDR3 region has 15 residues. Germline-derived CDR1 and CDR2 are MNHNS and SASEGT. Trimming removed 1 base from V and 6 bases from J, with 15 bases in between. CDR3 sequence: CASSEVGGEYDGYTF. The CDR3, as DNA: TGTGCCAGCAGTGAAGTTGGGGGGGAGTACGATGGCTACACCTTC.

In its sample, this clone was seen a few times. V is TRBV5-1 and J is TRBJ2-7, with TRBD2 matching 13 bases. Trimming took 3 bases from V and 7 from J; bases not matched to a gene: 7. This CDR3 has 15 residues. Germline-derived CDR1 and CDR2 are SGHRS and YFSETQ. The CDR3 DNA reads as TGCGCCAGCAGCTCAACTAGCGGGAGGGGTAGAGAGCAGTACTTC. Protein: CASSSTSGRGREQYF.

V usage is TRBV19 and J usage is TRBJ2-1; 9 nucleotides match TRBD1. The CDR3 extends over 16 amino acids. V was pared by 4 bases and J by 3 bases, with 7 bases of the junction left unmatched. Germline lookup yields CDR1 LNHDA and CDR2 SQIVND (reference sequence). DNA for the CDR3: TGTGCCAGTAGTACAAGGGGACAGGGAAACTACAATGAGCAGTTCTTC. It yields the protein CASSTRGQGNYNEQFF.